These 8 T cell receptor beta chains originate from one sample sequenced in a study of cytomegalovirus exposure and HLA in healthy donors. PCR used 60 Vbeta primers and 13 Jbeta primers. Assay: immunoSEQ multiplex PCR; the TCRdb copy retains only in-frame clones and omits some. Of approximately 170,000 clones detected, roughly 80% appear once; the ten largest clones hold more than 4%. Source material: PBMCs. The receptors were gathered from a male donor in good health and CMV-seronegative.

The gene calls are TRBV7-2 and TRBJ2-7; possible D gene TRBD1, 6 bases. Per germline, CDR1 SGHTA and CDR2 FQGNSA. V lost 6 bases and J lost 4, with 13 bases in between. The CDR3 is made up of 13 amino acids. The CDR3 region is CASSQGLSYEQYF. In nucleotides, the CDR3 is TGTGCCAGCAGTCAGGGGCTTTCATACGAGCAGTACTTC.

This chain links TRBV6-5 with TRBJ1-6; D is unresolved. Germline V gene lookup returns CDR1 MNHEY and CDR2 SVGAGI. The CDR3 covers 15 residues. Between the trimmed V and J ends, which lost 6 bases and 6 bases, there was a span of 15 bases. In DNA form, the CDR3 reads TGTGCCAGCAGGCCCCGGGTGGGAGTTAATTCACCCCTCCACTTT. Its translation: CASRPRVGVNSPLHF.

This clone was detected only a few times. The chain joins TRBV19 to TRBJ2-3, with a weak D call TRBD2 (6 bases). Trimming shortened V by 5 bases and J by 7 bases, and 16 bases separated the two germline ends. Germline values: CDR1 LNHDA, CDR2 SQIVND (reference sequence). CDR3 length: 14 residues. Written as DNA, the CDR3 is TGTGCCAGTAGTCATACTAGCTCCAGAAATACGCAGTATTTT. Translating it yields CASSHTSSRNTQYF.

As for this clone: At one end the junction does not follow the germline gene, possibly because of a read error. The chain has TRBV5-4 and TRBJ2-7, with 11 bases lining up with TRBD1. CDR1 and CDR2 (germline): SGHNT, YYREEE (reference sequence). The length of the CDR3 is 16 residues. The CDR3 sequence: CASSLAGQGGSYEQYF. The CDR3 DNA reads TGTGCCAGCAGTTTGGCGGGACAGGGGGGGTCCTACGAGCAGTACTTC.

Only one count was recorded for this clone. This chain uses TRBV28 with TRBJ1-2; 10 bases are shared with TRBD1. Germline values: CDR1 MDHEN, CDR2 SYDVKM. The CDR3 consists of 15 residues. With 6 bases clipped from V and 1 base from J, the junction kept 5 bases outside the gene matches. CDR3 DNA sequence: TGTGCCAGCAGATTAGGGACAGGGGATAACTATGGCTACACCTTC. It encodes CASRLGTGDNYGYTF.

The chain uses TRBV4-1 and TRBJ2-1; 8 nucleotides agree with TRBD2. CDR3 length equals 16 residues. Germline CDR1 and CDR2: MGHRA and YSYEKL. Unmatched junction bases numbered 4, after V lost 1 base and J lost 2 bases. The CDR3: CASSQVLAGTYNEQFF. The CDR3 bases are TGCGCCAGCAGCCAAGTCCTAGCGGGTACCTACAATGAGCAGTTCTTC.

V gene TRBV27 combines with J gene TRBJ2-3; tentatively, D is TRBD2 (5 bases). CDR3 size: 15 residues. V was trimmed by 1 base and J by 8 bases, leaving 16 bases between them. From germline, CDR1 is MNHEY and CDR2 SMNVEV (reference sequence). For the CDR3, the DNA is TGTGCCAGCAGTTTATTTGGACTCACCTCAGGTACGCAGTATTTT. It encodes CASSLFGLTSGTQYF.

The rearrangement joins TRBV5-8 to TRBJ1-4; 7 bases agree with TRBD1. This CDR3 is built from 14 residues. With V trimmed by 5 bases and J by 7 bases, 8 bases remained unmatched. CDR1 is SGHTS, CDR2 YDEGEE, per germline. CDR3 residues: CASRIQGDGEKLFF. CDR3 nucleotides: TGTGCCAGCAGGATCCAGGGGGACGGTGAAAAACTGTTTTTT.